The subject of this entry is one TCR beta chain. The data originate from a study of blood T cells in healthy people across ages. Study in general: Capture via template switching afforded approximately one barcoded beta molecule per two T cells.

Primers used in a second PCR of about 6 to 12 cycles were a sample-barcoded 5' primer and a J-beta primer mix. TCRdb reprocessed the 5' RACE reads via MiXCR and lists one record per CDR3 protein. The table includes more than 500,000 distinct CDR3 sequences, over 25% detected once. These data were also filed under a second study, of T cells of mothers and their children. Per that study: Evidence of persistent microchimeric T cell clones was absent.

The sample taken for sequencing was blood. The receptor was derived from a boy between 2 and 10 years old in good health.

The CDR3 sequence is CASSRDRIPYEQYF. CDR3 nucleotide sequence: TGTGCCAGCAGCCGGGACAGGATACCCTACGAGCAGTACTTC. The J gene is TRBJ2-5, the V gene TRBV5-5; 8 bases map to TRBD1. The J call is in doubt because the DNA end fits TRBJ2-7 better. The CDR3 covers 14 residues. Germline V lookup: CDR1 SGHKS, CDR2 YYEKEE (reference sequence).